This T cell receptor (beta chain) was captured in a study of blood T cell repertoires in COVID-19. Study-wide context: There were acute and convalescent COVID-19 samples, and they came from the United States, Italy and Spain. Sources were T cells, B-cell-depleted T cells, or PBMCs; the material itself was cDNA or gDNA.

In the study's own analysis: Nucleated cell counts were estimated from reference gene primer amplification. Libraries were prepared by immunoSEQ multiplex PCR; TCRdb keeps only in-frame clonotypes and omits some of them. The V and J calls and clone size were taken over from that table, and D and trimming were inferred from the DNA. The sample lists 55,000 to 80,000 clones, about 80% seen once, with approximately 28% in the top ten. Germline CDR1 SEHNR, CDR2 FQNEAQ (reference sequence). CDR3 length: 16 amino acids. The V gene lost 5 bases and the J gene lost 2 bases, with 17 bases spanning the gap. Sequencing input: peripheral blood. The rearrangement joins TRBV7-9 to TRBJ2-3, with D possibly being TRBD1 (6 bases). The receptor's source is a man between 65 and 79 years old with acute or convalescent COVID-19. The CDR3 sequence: CASSGTGMVLTDTQYF. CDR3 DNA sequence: TGTGCCAGCAGCGGAACAGGGATGGTTCTCACAGATACGCAGTATTTT.